These 14 T cell receptor beta chains originate from one sample sequenced in a study of cytomegalovirus exposure and HLA in healthy donors. PCR was performed using 60 Vbeta and 13 Jbeta primers. Here immunoSEQ multiplex PCR was the method, and the copy in TCRdb shows in-frame clones only, minus some. This table has approximately 150,000 clones, around 84% appearing once. The sequencing sample was made of PBMCs. The origin of the receptors is a boy aged 2 to 9 in good health and CMV-seronegative.

The chain links TRBV7-9 to TRBJ1-1, with D unresolved. Germline V lookup: CDR1 SEHNR, CDR2 FQNEAQ (reference sequence). This CDR3 is 15 amino acids long. Trimming took off 0 bases at V and 0 bases at J, with 8 bases between the two ends. For the CDR3, the DNA is TGTGCCAGCAGCTTAGCCTGGCCAGTGAACACTGAAGCTTTCTTT. Its translation: CASSLAWPVNTEAFF.

In this sample, this clone turned up once. The V gene is TRBV15, the J gene TRBJ1-5; no clear D gene. The CDR3 is 15 residues long. Deletions cut 7 bases from V and 4 bases from J, with 17 bases between. Per the germline V gene, CDR1 is LNHNV and CDR2 is YYDKDF (reference sequence). CDR3 region: CATTVRRGVNQPQHF. For the CDR3, the DNA is TGTGCCACCACCGTCCGACGGGGAGTTAATCAGCCCCAGCATTTT.

This chain connects TRBV6-5 to TRBJ1-1; possible D gene TRBD1, 5 bases. The CDR3 is 16 residues long. The ends were cut back, 2 bases at V and 0 bases at J, with 13 bases in the middle. Germline loops: CDR1 MNHEY, CDR2 SVGAGI. The CDR3 here is CASSYGRGPMNTEAFF. As DNA, the CDR3 is TGTGCCAGCAGTTACGGGAGGGGACCTATGAACACTGAAGCTTTCTTT.

This sequence joins TRBV13 and TRBJ2-1; TRBD2 matches 11 bases. This CDR3 is 17 amino acids long. V was clipped by 5 bases and J by 2 bases; unmatched bases: 8. CDR1 is PRHDT and CDR2 is FYEKMQ in the germline V gene (reference sequence). CDR3 in DNA: TGTGCCAGCAGCACCAACCGGGGACTAGCGGCCTACAATGAGCAGTTCTTC. Its translation: CASSTNRGLAAYNEQFF.

This clone was picked up a small number of times. The chain joins TRBV11-3 to TRBJ2-7, with D possibly matching TRBD2 (5 bases). There are 13 residues in the CDR3. V lost 5 bases to trimming and J lost 4 bases, with 12 bases between them. In germline, CDR1 is SGHNT, CDR2 YENEEA. In DNA form, the CDR3 reads TGTGCCAGCAGCCGTGTGGAGGTTTACGAGCAGTACTTC. Protein product: CASSRVEVYEQYF.

The gene calls are TRBV5-1 and TRBJ2-3; possibly TRBD2 for D (6 bases). Germline values: CDR1 SGHRS, CDR2 YFSETQ. This CDR3 has 16 residues. V gave up 4 bases and J gave up 0 bases, with 15 bases separating them. CDR3 residues: CASSATRGSSTDTQYF. In DNA form, the CDR3 reads TGCGCCAGCAGCGCGACTAGAGGTTCTAGCACAGATACGCAGTATTTT.

The CDR3 nucleotides read TGTGCCAGCAGCTCTCCCGGGACACCGAACACCGGGGAGCTGTTTTTT. Its translation is CASSSPGTPNTGELFF. The V and J genes are TRBV7-9 and TRBJ2-2; possibly TRBD1 for D (6 bases). Deletions cut 4 bases from V and 0 bases from J, with 12 bases between. There are 16 residues in the CDR3. Germline CDR1 and CDR2: SEHNR and FQNEAQ (reference sequence). Full variable domain (remainder filled in from reference TRBV7-9 and TRBJ2-2): DTGVSQNPRHKITKRGQNVTFRCDPISEHNRLYWYRQTLGQGPEFLTYFQNEAQLEKSRLLSDRFSAERPKGSFSTLEIQRTEQGDSAMYLCASSSPGTPNTGELFFGEGSRLTVL.

This chain uses TRBV6-6 with TRBJ1-4; no firm D call. Germline V CDR1 and CDR2: MNHNY, SVGAGI (reference sequence). The CDR3 runs 15 residues. Between the trimmed V and J ends, which lost 7 bases and 4 bases, there was a span of 16 bases. CDR3 nucleotides: TGTGCCAGCACAGGCTCCCGCCCGGATAATGAAAAACTGTTTTTT. Encoded protein: CASTGSRPDNEKLFF.

On this clone itself: One end of the junction does not line up with germline, which may come from a read error. J is TRBJ2-5 and V is TRBV5-6, with 7 bases that match TRBD1. CDR3 length: 16 amino acids. Germline V gene sequence: CDR1 SGHDT, CDR2 YYEEEE. CDR3 DNA: TGTGCCAGCAGCCCACGGGACAGACAAACAGGAGAGGCCCAGTACTTC. It encodes CASSPRDRQTGEAQYF.

The J gene is TRBJ1-2, the V gene TRBV10-3; 8 nucleotides line up with TRBD1. The CDR3 has 13 amino acids. The J segment lost 4 bases and the V segment lost 6 bases, leaving 4 bases of the junction unmatched. Germline loops: CDR1 ENHRY, CDR2 SYGVKD. The CDR3, as DNA: TGTGCCATCAGCCAGGGGGCGGTCTATGGCTACACCTTC. It translates to CAISQGAVYGYTF.

J is TRBJ2-5 and V is TRBV6-1, with 8 bases identical to TRBD2. The J call may be wrong; the DNA end is better matched by TRBJ2-7. The CDR3 spans 16 residues. Germline-derived CDR1 and CDR2 are MNHNS and SASEGT. This CDR3 is CASSEYFVGLAYEQYF. The CDR3 region has the DNA TGTGCCAGCAGTGAATATTTCGTGGGACTAGCCTACGAGCAGTACTTC.

This clone was observed a few times. The chain joins TRBV5-4 to TRBJ2-7; 9 positions match TRBD1. Germline lookup yields CDR1 SGHNT and CDR2 YYREEE (reference sequence). Trimming removed 4 bases from V and 4 bases from J; junction bases left unmatched: 6. The CDR3 has 14 amino acids. CDR3 DNA: TGTGCCAGCAGCGCCGGGACAGGGCGTTACGAGCAGTACTTC. Its translation is CASSAGTGRYEQYF.

The table lists this clone with a count of one. The V gene is TRBV25-1, the J gene TRBJ1-2, with 9 bases identical to TRBD1. V lost 3 bases to trimming and J lost 8 bases; unmatched junction nucleotides: 7. From germline, CDR1 is MGHDK and CDR2 SYGVNS. The CDR3 consists of 14 residues. The DNA for the CDR3 is TGTGCCAGCAGTGATCGGGACAGGGACGTGGGCTACACCTTC. Its translation is CASSDRDRDVGYTF.

The chain employs TRBV9 and TRBJ1-6; no reliable D call. CDR1 is SGDLS and CDR2 is YYNGEE in the germline V gene. Trimming pared 0 bases from V and 5 bases from J, leaving 12 bases between. The CDR3 extends over 16 amino acids. The CDR3 sequence: CASSVGSRIHNSPLHF. DNA for the CDR3: TGTGCCAGCAGCGTAGGTTCGCGGATCCATAATTCACCCCTCCACTTT.